The 4 T cell receptor beta chains below were found in one sample sequenced in a study of blood T cell repertoires in COVID-19 (dated by TCRdb to the early 2020s). The library was obtained by the immunoSEQ multiplex PCR assay. In its TCRdb copy, this immuneACCESS table keeps in-frame sequences only and misses some clones. Where compared with another copy, unresolved V genes explain less than half of these, and the others have no known cause. The sample includes fewer than 250,000 clones, with about nine tenths observed a single time. Around 1.2% of the sample rests with the top ten. The sequenced sample consisted of peripheral blood. The receptors derive from a man aged 30 to 39 with acute or convalescent COVID-19.

This chain connects TRBV19 to TRBJ1-5, with 7 positions matching TRBD1. The CDR3 is 15 amino acids. V lost 3 bases and J lost 5; bases outside the gene matches: 7. CDR1 and CDR2 from the germline V gene are LNHDA and SQIVND (reference sequence). CDR3 amino acids: CASSMGYRGDQPQHF. The CDR3 nucleotides read TGTGCCAGTAGTATGGGATACAGGGGCGATCAGCCCCAGCATTTT.

J is TRBJ2-5 and V is TRBV2, with 15 bases fitting TRBD2. Germline V CDR1 and CDR2: SNHLY, FYNNEI. This CDR3 is 15 amino acids long. The ends lost 6 bases at V and 4 bases at J; junction bases unmatched: 3. The CDR3 here is CASRGTSGRLETQYF. In DNA form, the CDR3 reads TGTGCCAGCAGGGGGACTAGCGGGAGGTTAGAGACCCAGTACTTC.

The CDR3 sequence: CASSLGHNTYEQYF. In nucleotides, the CDR3 is TGTGCCAGCAGCTTAGGGCACAACACCTACGAGCAGTACTTC. V usage is TRBV7-8 and J usage is TRBJ2-7; D remains unclear. The CDR3 has 14 residues. Germline values: CDR1 SGHVS, CDR2 FQNEAQ. V was clipped by 1 base and J by 2 bases, with 9 bases between them.

This clone was counted a single time. This chain uses TRBV2 with TRBJ1-2, with 9 bases that match TRBD1. There are 15 residues in the CDR3. Germline CDR1 is SNHLY and CDR2 is FYNNEI. J gave up 7 bases and V 5 bases, and 11 bases lay outside the gene matches. The CDR3 sequence is CASSFFGQGSGGYTF. CDR3 DNA sequence: TGTGCCAGCAGTTTTTTCGGACAGGGGAGCGGTGGCTACACCTTC.